This TCR beta chain emerged from a study of monozygotic twins with inflammatory bowel disease. From its re-call of the 5' RACE reads, TCRdb lists each CDR3 protein once, without DNA. This sample contains around 410,000 distinct CDR3 sequences. CDR3 length equals 11 residues. Germline assignment: CDR1 SEHNR and CDR2 FQNEAQ (reference sequence). The chain has TRBV7-9 and TRBJ2-7. Sequencing was performed on blood. The clonotype was recovered from a human donor with ulcerative colitis or Crohn's disease, or a healthy co-twin of an affected twin (not recorded which). The CDR3 is CASGLASEQYF.